The 13 T cell receptor beta chains presented below share a single source sample, sequenced in a study of T cell repertoires in cytomegalovirus infection. No antigens are known for them. TCRdb ran MiXCR on the reads and lists one entry per CDR3 protein. The repertoire includes 700,000 to 900,000 distinct CDR3 sequences, 25% to 30% of them detected once, and around 14% sits in the top ten. The sample in question was cultured CD8+ T cells from PBMCs, obtained from culture after CMV antigen stimulation. Every receptor here comes from a human donor in good health (CMV status not recorded). Some clones in this sample may be carry-over from other donors' samples.

This clonotype was counted only a few times. The chain employs TRBV27 and TRBJ1-5; D might be TRBD1 (5 bases). CDR1 and CDR2 from the germline V gene are MNHEY and SMNVEV (reference sequence). CDR3 length: 16 amino acids. V shed 6 bases and J shed 3 bases, with 18 bases lying between them. CDR3 protein: CASSLDGGPLNQPQHF. In DNA form, the CDR3 reads TGTGCCAGCAGCCTTGATGGGGGTCCGCTCAATCAGCCCCAGCATTTT.

This chain uses TRBV6-1 with TRBJ2-1; a possible D gene is TRBD2 (5 bases). Germline V gives CDR1 MNHNS, CDR2 SASEGT. V was trimmed by 6 bases and J by 3 bases, leaving 15 bases between them. The CDR3 runs 15 residues. The CDR3 nucleotides are TGTGCCAGCAGCGGGGAGCGTCCCGTCTACAATGAGCAGTTCTTC. This gives the protein CASSGERPVYNEQFF.

This clonotype occurred a few times. The rearrangement uses TRBV12-3 or TRBV12-4 and TRBJ1-5; D is undetermined. Deletions cut 7 bases from V and 5 bases from J, with 9 bases between. This CDR3 has 12 amino acids. CDR3 amino acids: CASKKGDQPQHF. In nucleotides, the CDR3 is TGTGCCAGCAAAAAGGGCGATCAGCCCCAGCATTTT.

V gene TRBV4-1 combines with J gene TRBJ2-3; perhaps TRBD2 as D (5 bases). Germline loops: CDR1 MGHRA, CDR2 YSYEKL. With 1 base removed from V and 15 bases from J, the gap between germline ends came to 14 bases. The CDR3 covers 12 residues. The CDR3 reads CASSQGSGTTYF. The CDR3 nucleotides are TGCGCCAGCAGCCAAGGGAGCGGTACTACATATTTT.

The genes are TRBV27 and TRBJ1-2; D call uncertain. This CDR3 comprises 15 residues. Trimming removed 3 bases at V and 2 bases at J, with 13 bases between. Germline CDR1 reads MNHEY; CDR2 reads SMNVEV (reference sequence). CDR3 DNA sequence: TGTGCCAGCAGTTTGGCGGGATCGATAAACTATGGCTACACCTTC. Encoded protein: CASSLAGSINYGYTF.

This clonotype was seen a few times. The V call is TRBV12-3 or TRBV12-4, the J call TRBJ2-1; no firm D call. The CDR3 is 13 amino acids. The V end was cut by 2 bases, the J end by 7 bases, with 9 bases between. The CDR3 protein is CASSLSPSNEQFF. The CDR3 DNA reads TGTGCCAGCAGTTTAAGCCCCTCGAATGAGCAGTTCTTC.

CDR3 amino acids: CASSLGQGFMNTEAFF. The CDR3 bases are TGTGCCAGCAGTTTAGGCCAGGGGTTCATGAACACTGAAGCTTTCTTT. The gene calls are TRBV28 and TRBJ1-1; a weak D match, TRBD1 (6 bases). Germline V lookup: CDR1 MDHEN, CDR2 SYDVKM. The CDR3 consists of 16 residues. Trimming removed 2 bases at V and 0 bases at J, with 13 bases between.

The CDR3, as DNA: TGTGCCAGCAGTTACTGGGGGCCCAACACCGGGGAGCTGTTTTTT. It translates to CASSYWGPNTGELFF. This chain uses TRBV6-5 with TRBJ2-2; a weak D match, TRBD1 (6 bases). The CDR3 consists of 15 residues. CDR1 and CDR2 from the germline V gene are MNHEY and SVGAGI. Trimming took 1 base from V and 2 from J, leaving 8 bases between them.

The chain is built from TRBV19 and TRBJ1-1, with D perhaps matching TRBD1 (5 bases). Germline CDR1 reads LNHDA; CDR2 reads SQIVND (reference sequence). The CDR3 spans 12 residues. Between the trimmed V and J ends, which lost 3 bases and 10 bases, there was a span of 12 bases. In nucleotides, the CDR3 is TGTGCCAGTAGTATGTGGGGGGAAGGAGCTTTCTTT. As protein: CASSMWGEGAFF.

Only a few counts were recorded for this clonotype. V usage is TRBV7-9 and J usage is TRBJ1-1; D remains unclear. The germline V gene encodes CDR1 SEHNR and CDR2 FQNEAQ (reference sequence). This CDR3 spans 15 amino acids. V shed 4 bases and J shed 3 bases, with 15 bases lying between them. The CDR3 protein is CASSSGPPGYTEAFF. The CDR3, as DNA: TGTGCCAGCAGCTCCGGTCCCCCGGGGTACACTGAAGCTTTCTTT.

V is TRBV7-9 and J is TRBJ2-4, with a weak D call TRBD2 (5 bases). The CDR3 totals 15 residues. The V gene's germline CDR1 is SEHNR and CDR2 FQNEAQ (reference sequence). The ends were cut back, 5 bases at V and 6 bases at J, with 17 bases in the middle. For the CDR3, the DNA is TGTGCCAGCAGCCTCACGACAAGCGGAAGAAACATTCAGTACTTC. Translated, it gives CASSLTTSGRNIQYF.

The chain combines TRBV28 with TRBJ2-7; D is possibly TRBD1 (6 bases). Trimming stripped 4 bases from V and 3 bases from J, with 25 bases between. CDR1 is MDHEN and CDR2 is SYDVKM in the germline V gene. The CDR3 spans 18 residues. The CDR3 loop is CASSSTGQMGLGNYEQYV. In DNA, the CDR3 is TGTGCCAGCAGTTCTACCGGACAGATGGGGCTTGGGAACTACGAGCAGTACGTC.

This clonotype has a count of ten or more. The chain joins TRBV7-2 to TRBJ2-7; 8 bases align to TRBD1. The CDR3 covers 15 residues. The V and J ends lost 4 bases and 4 bases, in that order; junction bases with no gene match: 9. The V gene's germline CDR1 is SGHTA and CDR2 FQGNSA. CDR3 region: CASSSYGQGPYEQYV. The CDR3 coding sequence is TGTGCCAGCAGCTCGTATGGACAGGGACCTTACGAGCAGTACGTC.